This T cell receptor beta chain was captured in a study of cytomegalovirus exposure and HLA in healthy donors. Amplification used 60 Vbeta primers and 13 Jbeta primers. Measured with immunoSEQ multiplex PCR; TCRdb has only the in-frame clones, and not every one. The sample records some 180,000 clones, 76% being singletons. In the case of this clone: Its antigen remains unidentified.

Regarding the study as a whole: Some V segments, including TRBV6-2 and TRBV6-3, were excluded as indistinguishable.

CDR3 length: 16 residues. Germline V gene data show CDR1 as SGHTA and CDR2 as FQGNSA. V shed 5 bases and J 4 bases; nucleotides not matched to a gene: 10. Sequencing was done on a sample of PBMCs. This rearrangement joins TRBV7-2 to TRBJ2-3; 9 bases are shared with TRBD2. The TCR was taken from a young man in good health and CMV-seronegative. The CDR3 coding sequence is TGTGCCAGCAGCCCTGTCGCGGGGGGGGTCGCAGATACGCAGTATTTT. This translates into CASSPVAGGVADTQYF.